Sequencing of this TCR beta chain was carried out in a study of blood T cell repertoires in COVID-19 (dated by TCRdb to about 2020). Background for the entire study: The collaborator samples originated in the United States, Italy and Spain and spanned the acute and convalescent phases of COVID-19. The material from the prospective study consisted of cDNA or gDNA derived from T cells, B-cell-depleted T cells, or PBMCs. Deeply sampled blood TCRbeta repertoires from subjects exposed to, actively infected with, or recovered from COVID-19 were included in the dataset. A freely available public database, intended as a resource for researchers studying the immune response to SARS-CoV-2, is where the repertoires were released. Samples were obtained from the ongoing ImmuneRACE study (first 160 participants) and from approximately 1,200 subjects provided by 6 global collaborators. Sample metadata almost always included a de-identified subject ID, COVID-19 status, age in years and sex. Where available, HLA class I and class II types were obtained from metadata supplied by the sample provider rather than from assay-based typing.

The CDR3 measures 16 amino acids from cysteine to phenylalanine. The entry retains the CDR3 DNA only, 48 bases that are in frame from base 1. Compared with germline, V lacks 3 bases and J lacks 1 base; bases without a gene match: 3. CDR1 SGHAT and CDR2 FQNNGV are derived from the germline V gene. Concerning this clone: Its antigen has not been determined. The sample holds no much larger clone one base away, and base qualities are not on file.

TCRbeta CDR3 regions were amplified from genomic DNA using the immunoSEQ Assay, a bias-controlled multiplex PCR. On the authors' methods: The number of nucleated cells in each sample was estimated from the amplification of reference gene primers within the assay. To quantify the absolute abundance of each unique TCRbeta CDR3 rearrangement, sequence reads were collapsed and filtered. For each sample, productive Simpson clonality was calculated as the square root of Simpson's diversity index over productive rearrangements. What TCRdb holds here is the immuneACCESS table cut down to in-frame rearrangements. Part of the clones is not present; checked against another copy, under half of the missing clones reflect an unresolved V gene, and the others are unexplained. That table furnishes V, J and clone size, whereas the DNA furnished D and trimming. Across this sample there are 59,000 or so clones, with approximately 91% seen only once. Of the sample, around 1.5% falls within the top ten clones.

Each collaborating institution followed its own protocols to collect whole blood in K2EDTA tubes. For TCRbeta analysis, collaborator samples were shipped as frozen whole blood, as isolated PBMCs, or as DNA extracted from either sample type. What the authors observed across the whole study: The amount of clinical and demographic metadata varied by source and participant and was provided uncurated.

The sequence came from a human donor in a cohort sampled during active COVID-19. Sequencing was carried out using peripheral blood. The sequence is built from TRBV11-2 and TRBJ2-1, with 10 bases matching TRBD2. CDR3 region: CASSFSAGGSYNEQFF. Here is the DNA: TGTGCCAGCAGCTTTTCAGCGGGAGGGTCCTACAATGAGCAGTTCTTC.